Following are 20 T cell receptor beta chains from one sample sequenced in a study of regulatory T cells in long-lasting Graves disease. Time point described: newly diagnosed GD, antithyroid drugs for less than 3 months. Extracted RNA from PBMCs served as the source of the TCR library. Investigators prepared the TCR beta libraries by applying iRepertoire HTBI primers and Arm-PCR of CDR3 regions. MiXCR, run by TCRdb on the multiplex PCR reads, gives a single entry per CDR3 protein. The sample yields a few hundred thousand distinct CDR3 sequences, around 15% seen once. These same records also appear under a second study, on T cells in Graves' hyperthyroidism and ophthalmopathy.

The sample was peripheral blood mononuclear cells (PBMCs), taken at new diagnosis, from a patient treated with antithyroid drugs. The source is a man between 35 and 55 years old with Graves disease.

This clonotype was picked up many times. The CDR3 end shows no conserved phenylalanine or tryptophan, and so a read error is likely. It is unclear where the CDR3 begins or ends on the DNA, so no DNA is shown, and the CDR3 is as TCRdb lists it. The chain employs TRBV29-1 and TRBJ1-1; the D call of TRBD1 is as the table states it, not checked on the DNA. Germline lookup yields CDR1 SQVTM and CDR2 ANQGSEA. The CDR3 is made up of 8 amino acids, end residues included. The CDR3 region is CSVVSGQV.

In this sample, this clonotype turned up many times. The chain has TRBV12-3 or TRBV12-4 and TRBJ1-6; D unresolved. V was pared by 6 bases and J by 9 bases, with 18 bases between. The CDR3 has 15 amino acids. Here the CDR3 reads CASRLEGSGRSPLHF. The DNA for the CDR3 is TGTGCCAGCAGGCTTGAGGGATCGGGCCGTTCACCCCTCCACTTT.

This clonotype was observed many times. V is TRBV30 and J is TRBJ2-2; D call uncertain. The V gene lost 0 bases and the J gene lost 7 bases, with 6 bases spanning the gap. The CDR3 sequence is 12 residues long. CDR1 GTSNPN and CDR2 SVGIG come from the germline V gene (reference sequence). The CDR3 sequence is CAWSVPGGELFF. DNA of the CDR3: TGTGCCTGGAGTGTACCGGGCGGGGAGCTGTTTTTT.

This clonotype was seen ten or more times. This chain links TRBV2 with TRBJ1-1; D gene uncertain. The ends were cut back, 6 bases at V and 0 bases at J, with 17 bases in the middle. Per germline, CDR1 SNHLY and CDR2 FYNNEI. The CDR3 is 16 residues long. The CDR3 reads CASSDYPGAVNTEAFF. The CDR3 nucleotides read TGTGCCAGCAGCGATTACCCGGGAGCGGTGAACACTGAAGCTTTCTTT.

This clonotype has ten or more counts. The CDR3: CASRGTGYSYGYTF. CDR3 nucleotides: TGTGCCAGCAGGGGGACAGGTTATTCCTATGGCTACACCTTC. The rearrangement joins TRBV2 to TRBJ1-2, with 8 bases aligning to TRBD1. Germline V gives CDR1 SNHLY, CDR2 FYNNEI. This CDR3 spans 14 amino acids. V shed 6 bases, J shed 4 bases, and the junction held 7 bases outside the gene matches.

The table lists this clonotype with many counts. V is TRBV5-4 and J is TRBJ2-5, with D perhaps TRBD2 (6 bases). The CDR3 covers 16 residues. Germline V CDR1 and CDR2: SGHNT, YYREEE (reference sequence). Trimming removed 0 bases from V and 4 bases from J, with 16 bases in between. This chain's CDR3 is CASSLAGAGLGETQYF. The CDR3 DNA reads as TGTGCCAGCAGCTTGGCCGGCGCGGGGTTGGGAGAGACCCAGTACTTC.

There are many counts of this clonotype. J is TRBJ1-1 and V is TRBV28; 7 nucleotides match TRBD1. Unmatched junction bases numbered 4, after V lost 7 bases and J lost 2 bases. This CDR3 comprises 13 residues. CDR1 and CDR2 from the germline V gene are MDHEN and SYDVKM. CDR3 nucleotide sequence: TGTGCCAGCAACAGGGGAATTAACACTGAAGCTTTCTTT. It encodes CASNRGINTEAFF.

This clonotype was counted at least ten times. The chain has TRBV24-1 and TRBJ2-5; maybe TRBD1 (6 bases). V was pared by 7 bases and J by 5 bases, with 19 bases between. The germline CDR1 and CDR2 sequences are KGHDR and SFDVKD. The length of the CDR3 is 15 residues. This CDR3 is CATRGVQGTSETQYF. The CDR3 nucleotides are TGTGCCACCAGGGGAGTTCAGGGGACGTCGGAGACCCAGTACTTC.

This clonotype turned up a few times. The gene calls are TRBV9 and TRBJ2-1; 7 bases line up with TRBD1. The CDR3 runs 13 residues. Looked up from germline, CDR1 is SGDLS and CDR2 is YYNGEE. V was pared by 6 bases and J by 5 bases, with 5 bases of the junction left unmatched. The CDR3 protein is CASNHGTDNEQFF. Written as DNA, the CDR3 is TGTGCCAGCAACCACGGGACAGACAATGAGCAGTTCTTC. The entire variable domain, with the rest obtained from reference TRBV9 and TRBJ2-1, is as follows: DSGVTQTPKHLITATGQRVTLRCSPRSGDLSVYWYQQSLDQGLQFLIQYYNGEERAKGNILERFSAQQFPDLHSELNLSSLELGDSALYFCASNHGTDNEQFFGPGTRLTVL.

The CDR3 spells CASSAGGLTGELFF. CDR3 DNA sequence: TGTGCCAGCTCAGCGGGGGGGCTCACCGGGGAGCTGTTTTTT. The chain has TRBV7-8 and TRBJ2-2; TRBD2 aligns across 10 bases. The junction had 4 bases not matched to a gene; V was cut back by 8 bases and J by 4 bases. Germline values: CDR1 SGHVS, CDR2 FQNEAQ. The CDR3 covers 14 residues.

The count of this clonotype is one. This rearrangement joins TRBV12-3 or TRBV12-4 to TRBJ1-1; D is unclear. V gave up 1 base and J gave up 8 bases, with 8 bases separating them. The CDR3 is 12 residues long. CDR3 region: CASSLDGLEAFF. The CDR3 DNA reads TGTGCCAGCAGTTTAGATGGATTAGAAGCTTTCTTT.

In its sample, this clonotype was seen many times. V gene TRBV27 combines with J gene TRBJ2-4; a weak D match, TRBD1 (6 bases). Trimming cost V 4 bases and J 0 bases, with 13 bases left between them. Germline V gives CDR1 MNHEY, CDR2 SMNVEV (reference sequence). The CDR3 loop spans 16 amino acids. The CDR3, as DNA: TGTGCCAGCAGTTGGACAGTTACTTTAGCCAAAAACATTCAGTACTTC. Residues: CASSWTVTLAKNIQYF.

This clonotype showed up many times. The V call is TRBV5-6, the J call TRBJ2-7; D possibly matches TRBD1 or TRBD2 (6 bases each). Trimming took off 0 bases at V and 7 bases at J, with 20 bases between the two ends. The germline gives CDR1 SGHDT, CDR2 YYEEEE. CDR3 length: 16 residues. In DNA form, the CDR3 reads TGTGCCAGCAGCTTGGGACAGAGGGGGGCTGTGGGGGAGCAGTACTTC. The encoded protein is CASSLGQRGAVGEQYF.

This clonotype has ten or more counts. The DNA for the CDR3 is TGTGCCAGCAGCCGAGGGGGGGAAGATACGCAGTATTTT. Its protein product is CASSRGGEDTQYF. The V call is TRBV7-2, the J call TRBJ2-3; D possibly corresponds to TRBD2 (7 bases). Looked up from germline, CDR1 is SGHTA and CDR2 is FQGNSA. CDR3 length equals 13 residues. V was clipped by 5 bases and J by 5 bases, with 11 bases between them.

Only a few counts were recorded for this clonotype. This is likely a read error, given that the CDR3 carries no conserved phenylalanine or tryptophan at its end. The V and J genes are TRBV12-3 or TRBV12-4 and TRBJ1-4; maybe TRBD1 (6 bases). V was clipped by 6 bases and J by 1 base, with 9 bases between them. The CDR3 is made up of 14 amino acids. The CDR3 bases are TGTGCCAGCAGCAAGACAGGAACTAATGAAAAACTGTTTCTT. The encoded protein is CASSKTGTNEKLFL.

This clonotype was counted ten times or more. J is TRBJ2-7 and V is TRBV2; D is ambiguous. V lost 4 bases to trimming and J lost 2 bases, with 6 bases between them. Germline V lookup: CDR1 SNHLY, CDR2 FYNNEI. The CDR3 length is 12 residues. The CDR3 DNA follows: TGTGCCAGCAGTGCCTGGGCCTACGAGCAGTACTTC. As protein: CASSAWAYEQYF.

This clonotype has only a few counts. Sequence at one end of the junction differs from germline and may be a read error. The J gene is TRBJ1-5, the V gene TRBV24-1; 9 bases fit TRBD1. The CDR3 has 15 amino acids. Germline CDR1 KGHDR, CDR2 SFDVKD. CDR3 region: CATSGTGQGKQPQHF. DNA for the CDR3: TGTGCCACCAGTGGGACGGGACAGGGCAAGCAGCCCCAGCATTTT.

The rearrangement joins TRBV10-3 to TRBJ1-1; possibly TRBD1 for D (5 bases). Germline CDR1 ENHRY, CDR2 SYGVKD. Trimming removed 1 base from V and 1 base from J, with 7 bases in between. CDR3 length: 14 amino acids. The CDR3: CAISEFGQNTEAFF. The CDR3 nucleotides are TGTGCCATCAGTGAGTTTGGACAGAACACTGAAGCTTTCTTT.

This clonotype has just a few counts. The CDR3 is CASSQGGYATNEKLFF. The CDR3, as DNA: TGTGCCAGCAGCCAGGGGGGATATGCAACTAATGAAAAACTGTTTTTT. This sequence joins TRBV5-5 and TRBJ1-4; 7 bases are shared with TRBD1. This CDR3 comprises 16 residues. Germline V gene sequence: CDR1 SGHKS, CDR2 YYEKEE (reference sequence). V shed 4 bases and J 0 bases; nucleotides not matched to a gene: 6.

This clonotype has at least ten counts. The chain recombines TRBV7-8 with TRBJ1-1; possibly TRBD1 for D (5 bases). The V end was cut by 2 bases, the J end by 5 bases, with 12 bases between. The CDR3 contains 14 residues. Looked up from germline, CDR1 is SGHVS and CDR2 is FQNEAQ. The CDR3 coding sequence is TGTGCCAGCAGCTTACAGGGTACATGGACTGAAGCTTTCTTT. It translates to CASSLQGTWTEAFF.